This T cell receptor beta chain appears in the sequencing data of a study of T cells in Graves' hyperthyroidism and ophthalmopathy. Findings and limits, study-wide: Among thyroid clonotypes expanded above 0.001, most also appeared in blood. From stable hyperthyroidism, ophthalmopathy was set apart by a 13 V-J model.

RNA transcripts yielded amplified TCR beta CDR3 regions. Primed by the HTBI set, a first-round RT-PCR was run on the TCR CDR3. A single record per CDR3 protein comes from TCRdb applying MiXCR to the multiplex PCR reads. In the table there are 500,000 or so distinct CDR3 sequences, roughly 15% of which are singletons. Regarding this clonotype: The antigen is undetermined.

With V trimmed by 3 bases and J by 5 bases, 10 bases remained unmatched. This CDR3 comprises 18 residues. Germline V gene data show CDR1 as KGHSH and CDR2 as LQKENI. Thyroid ultrasound and orbital computed tomography, with clinical symptoms and serum thyroxine and TRAb, informed diagnoses. Fresh 10 ml peripheral blood yielded PBMCs. The TCR originated in a woman in her thirties with Graves' ophthalmopathy. Sequenced material: blood. The chain couples TRBV18 to TRBJ2-1, with 13 nucleotides matching TRBD2. The DNA of the CDR3 is TGTGCCAGCTCACCCCTTGGACTAGCGGGAGTTTCGGACAATGAGCAGTTCTTC. Its protein product is CASSPLGLAGVSDNEQFF.